This TCR beta chain is from a study of T-cell memory formation after mild COVID-19. This clonotype was seen many times. MiXCR, run by TCRdb on the 5' RACE reads, gives a single entry per CDR3 protein. The data contain 550,000 to 700,000 distinct CDR3 sequences, roughly 17% of them seen just once; the ten biggest clones take up about 8.1%. Sequencing input: PBMCs or a T cell subset sorted from them (not recorded which). This clonotype was obtained from an adult woman who had mild COVID-19 (a few samples of this study predate the infection). Cell type and time point are not known.

The CDR3 sequence is CASSIQGSGSYNEQFF. As DNA, the CDR3 is TGTGCCAGCAGCATTCAGGGGTCAGGCTCCTACAATGAGCAGTTCTTC. This chain links TRBV7-2 with TRBJ2-1; tentatively, D is TRBD1 (6 bases). CDR3 length equals 16 residues. The V gene lost 5 bases and the J gene lost 0 bases, with 14 bases spanning the gap. The germline CDR1 and CDR2 sequences are SGHTA and FQGNSA. Full variable domain (outside the CDR3, taken from reference TRBV7-2 and TRBJ2-1): GAGVSQSPSNKVTEKGKDVELRCDPISGHTALYWYRQSLGQGLEFLIYFQGNSAPDKSGLPSDRFSAERTGGSVSTLTIQRTQQEDSAVYLCASSIQGSGSYNEQFFGPGTRLTVL.